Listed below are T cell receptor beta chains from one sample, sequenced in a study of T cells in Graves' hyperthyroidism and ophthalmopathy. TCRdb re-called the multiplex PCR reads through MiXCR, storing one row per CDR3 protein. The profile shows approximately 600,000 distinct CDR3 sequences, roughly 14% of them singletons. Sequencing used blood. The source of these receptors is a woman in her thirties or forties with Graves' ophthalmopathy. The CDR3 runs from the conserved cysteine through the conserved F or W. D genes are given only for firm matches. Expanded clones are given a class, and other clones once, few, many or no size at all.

CDR3aa: CASSYSDTEAFF
CDR3nt: TGTGCCAGCAGTTACTCTGACACTGAAGCTTTCTTT
abundance: many
j_gene: TRBJ1-1
d_gene: -
v_gene: TRBV6-5

CDR3aa: CASSAYSGGRGYTF
CDR3nt: TGTGCCAGCAGCGCATATTCAGGGGGCCGGGGCTACACCTTC
abundance: few
j_gene: TRBJ1-2
d_gene: TRBD1
v_gene: TRBV7-2

CDR3aa: CASSLYKGYEQYF
CDR3nt: TGTGCCAGCAGTTTATATAAGGGTTACGAGCAGTACTTC
abundance: few
j_gene: TRBJ2-7
d_gene: -
v_gene: TRBV27

CDR3aa: CASSFLNQETQYF
CDR3nt: TGTGCCAGCAGTTTTCTCAACCAAGAGACCCAGTACTTC
abundance: many
j_gene: TRBJ2-5
d_gene: -
v_gene: TRBV28

CDR3aa: CSVAATAGDTEAFF
CDR3nt: TGCAGCGTTGCGGCGACTGCTGGGGACACTGAAGCTTTCTTT
abundance: many
j_gene: TRBJ1-1
d_gene: -
v_gene: TRBV29-1

CDR3aa: CATSGGSSYSNQPQHF
CDR3nt: TGTGCCACCAGCGGGGGGAGTTCTTATAGCAATCAGCCCCAGCATTTT
abundance: many
j_gene: TRBJ1-5
d_gene: -
v_gene: TRBV15

CDR3aa: CASSRVRTGGGYTF
CDR3nt: TGTGCCAGCAGTCGAGTCCGGACAGGGGGCGGCTACACCTTC
abundance: few
j_gene: TRBJ1-2
d_gene: TRBD1
v_gene: TRBV6-2/TRBV6-3

CDR3aa: CASRTGTRSSGNTIYF
CDR3nt: TGTGCCAGCAGAACAGGGACTAGGAGCTCTGGAAACACCATATATTTT
abundance: many
j_gene: TRBJ1-3
d_gene: -
v_gene: TRBV6-1

CDR3aa: CAWSRPGTGLHEQYF
CDR3nt: TGTGCCTGGAGTCGCCCCGGGACAGGGCTCCACGAGCAGTACTTC
abundance: few
j_gene: TRBJ2-7
d_gene: TRBD1
v_gene: TRBV30

CDR3aa: CASSLTGESSYEQYF
CDR3nt: TGTGCCAGCAGCCTAACAGGGGAATCGTCCTACGAGCAGTACTTC
abundance: many
j_gene: TRBJ2-7
d_gene: TRBD1
v_gene: TRBV27

CDR3aa: CASSSIAGANTGELFF
CDR3nt: TGTGCCAGTAGTTCCATAGCGGGGGCGAACACCGGGGAGCTGTTTTTT
abundance: many
j_gene: TRBJ2-2
d_gene: TRBD2
v_gene: TRBV19

CDR3aa: CASSLWGPAELNYEQYF
CDR3nt: TGTGCCAGCAGCTTATGGGGCCCAGCTGAACTAAACTACGAGCAGTACTTC
abundance: -
j_gene: TRBJ2-7
d_gene: -
v_gene: TRBV11-1

CDR3aa: CASSFQIAGGSGANVLTF
CDR3nt: TGTGCCAGCAGCTTCCAAATAGCGGGAGGCTCTGGGGCCAACGTCCTGACTTTC
abundance: many
j_gene: TRBJ2-6
d_gene: TRBD2
v_gene: TRBV7-8

CDR3aa: CASSRRQFLNTGELFF
CDR3nt: TGTGCCAGCAGCCGACGACAGTTCCTAAACACCGGGGAGCTGTTTTTT
abundance: many
j_gene: TRBJ2-2
d_gene: -
v_gene: TRBV11-3